The entry that follows covers one TCR beta chain sequence. Antigen unknown. V gave up 10 bases and J gave up 7 bases; unmatched junction bases: 7. From germline, CDR1 is ENHRY and CDR2 SYGVKD. The CDR3 totals 13 residues. The data stem from a study of T cell responses to AZD1222 COVID-19 vaccine. Across the study: Second-dose timings of about 4 or about 12 weeks were pooled.

General study results and limits: Clonal diversity was possibly underestimated, and the donors were mostly white British, with more females. The study found Spike-specific TCR breadth and depth rose after two AZD1222 doses. Nearly half of spike-specific TCRs reportedly go after variant regions that carry no mutations.

Sequenced by immunoSEQ multiplex PCR; TCRdb stores in-frame clones only, minus some. Among 150,000 to 200,000 clones listed, roughly 92% were seen once. The chain employs TRBV10-3 and TRBJ2-1; the match to TRBD1 covers 10 bases. The material was peripheral blood, obtained on day 0 of AZD1222 vaccination. The clonotype comes from an adult in good health. CDR3 sequence reads: CATRQGARNEQFF. In DNA form, the CDR3 reads TGTGCCACACGACAGGGGGCAAGGAATGAGCAGTTCTTC.